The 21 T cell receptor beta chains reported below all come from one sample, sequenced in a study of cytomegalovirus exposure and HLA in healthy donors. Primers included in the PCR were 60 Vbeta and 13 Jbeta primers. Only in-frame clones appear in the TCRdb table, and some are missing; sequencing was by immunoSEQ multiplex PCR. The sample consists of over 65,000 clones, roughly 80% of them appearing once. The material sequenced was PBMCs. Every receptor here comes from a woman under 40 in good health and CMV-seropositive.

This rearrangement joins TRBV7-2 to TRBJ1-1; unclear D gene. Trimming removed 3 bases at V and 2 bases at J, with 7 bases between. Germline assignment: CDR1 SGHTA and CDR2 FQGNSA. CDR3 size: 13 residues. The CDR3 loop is CASSFQTNTEAFF. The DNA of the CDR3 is TGTGCCAGCAGCTTCCAAACAAACACTGAAGCTTTCTTT.

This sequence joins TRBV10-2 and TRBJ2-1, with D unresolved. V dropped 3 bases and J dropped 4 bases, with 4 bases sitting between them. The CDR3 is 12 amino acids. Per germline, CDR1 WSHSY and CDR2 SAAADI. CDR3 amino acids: CASSDRYNEQFF. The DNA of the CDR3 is TGCGCCAGCAGTGATAGATACAATGAGCAGTTCTTC.

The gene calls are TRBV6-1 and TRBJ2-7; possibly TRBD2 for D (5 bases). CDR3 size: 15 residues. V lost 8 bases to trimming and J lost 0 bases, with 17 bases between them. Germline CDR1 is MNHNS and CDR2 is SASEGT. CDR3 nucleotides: TGTGCCAGCGTCCAGGCGGTAGGGAGCTCCTACGAGCAGTACTTC. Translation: CASVQAVGSSYEQYF.

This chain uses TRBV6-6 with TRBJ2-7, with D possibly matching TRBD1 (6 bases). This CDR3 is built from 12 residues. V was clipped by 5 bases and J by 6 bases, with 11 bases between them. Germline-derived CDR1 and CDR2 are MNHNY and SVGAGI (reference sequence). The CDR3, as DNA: TGTGCCAGCAGTAACAGGGTGGGCGAGCAGTACTTC. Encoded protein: CASSNRVGEQYF.

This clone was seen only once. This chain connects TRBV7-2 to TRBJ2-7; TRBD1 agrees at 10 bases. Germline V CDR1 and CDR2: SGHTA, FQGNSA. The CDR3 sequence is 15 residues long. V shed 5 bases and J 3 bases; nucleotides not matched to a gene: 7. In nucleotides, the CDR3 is TGTGCCAGCAGCCCCGATGGACAGGGGGGCTACGAGCAGTACTTC. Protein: CASSPDGQGGYEQYF.

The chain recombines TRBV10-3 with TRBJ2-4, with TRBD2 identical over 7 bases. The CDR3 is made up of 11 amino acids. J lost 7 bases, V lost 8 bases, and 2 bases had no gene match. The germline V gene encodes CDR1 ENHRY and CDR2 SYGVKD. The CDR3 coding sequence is TGTGCCATCGGGACTACGAACATTCAGTACTTC. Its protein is CAIGTTNIQYF.

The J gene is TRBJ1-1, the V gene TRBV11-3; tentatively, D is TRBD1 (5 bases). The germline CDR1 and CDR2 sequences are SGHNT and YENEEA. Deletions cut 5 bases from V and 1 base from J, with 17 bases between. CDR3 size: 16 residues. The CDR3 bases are TGTGCCAGCAGCGAGCAGGGCGGGGTTGCGAACACTGAAGCTTTCTTT. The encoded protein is CASSEQGGVANTEAFF.

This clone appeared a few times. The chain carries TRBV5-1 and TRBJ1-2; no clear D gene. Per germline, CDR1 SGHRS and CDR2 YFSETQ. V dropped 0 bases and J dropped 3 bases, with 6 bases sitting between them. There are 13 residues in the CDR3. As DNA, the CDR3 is TGCGCCAGCAGCTTGGGCACTGACTATGGCTACACCTTC. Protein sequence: CASSLGTDYGYTF.

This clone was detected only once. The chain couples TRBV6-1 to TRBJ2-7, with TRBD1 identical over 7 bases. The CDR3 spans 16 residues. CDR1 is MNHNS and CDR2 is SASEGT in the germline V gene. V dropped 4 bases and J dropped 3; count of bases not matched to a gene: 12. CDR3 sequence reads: CASSVGPGTVLYEQYF. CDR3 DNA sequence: TGTGCCAGCAGTGTCGGTCCCGGGACAGTCCTCTACGAGCAGTACTTC.

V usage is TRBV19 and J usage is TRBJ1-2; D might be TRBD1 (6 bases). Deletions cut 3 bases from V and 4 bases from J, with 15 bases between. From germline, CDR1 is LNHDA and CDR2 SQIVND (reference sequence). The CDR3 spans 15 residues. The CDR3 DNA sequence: TGTGCCAGTAGTATCGGAGGACAGCCCCTCTATGGCTACACCTTC. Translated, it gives CASSIGGQPLYGYTF.

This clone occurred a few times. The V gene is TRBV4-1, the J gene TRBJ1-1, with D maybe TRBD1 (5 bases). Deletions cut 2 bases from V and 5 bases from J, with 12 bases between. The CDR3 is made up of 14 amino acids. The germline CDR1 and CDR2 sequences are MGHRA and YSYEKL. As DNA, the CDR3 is TGCGCCAGCAGCCAATCCCCGGGGGAAACTGAAGCTTTCTTT. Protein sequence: CASSQSPGETEAFF.

The CDR3 region is CASIKGNSGYNEQFF. CDR3 DNA sequence: TGTGCCAGCATCAAGGGGAACTCAGGCTACAATGAGCAGTTCTTC. V gene TRBV6-4 combines with J gene TRBJ2-1; tentatively, D is TRBD1 (5 bases). There are 15 residues in the CDR3. Per germline, CDR1 MRHNA and CDR2 SNTAGT. Trimming removed 7 bases at V and 3 bases at J, with 16 bases between.

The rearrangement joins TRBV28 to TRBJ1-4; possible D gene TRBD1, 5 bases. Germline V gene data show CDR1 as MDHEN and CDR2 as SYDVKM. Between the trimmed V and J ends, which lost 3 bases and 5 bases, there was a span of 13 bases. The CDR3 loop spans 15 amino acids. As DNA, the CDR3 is TGTGCCAGCAGTTTGGCCAGGGTACTAAATGAAAAACTGTTTTTT. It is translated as CASSLARVLNEKLFF.

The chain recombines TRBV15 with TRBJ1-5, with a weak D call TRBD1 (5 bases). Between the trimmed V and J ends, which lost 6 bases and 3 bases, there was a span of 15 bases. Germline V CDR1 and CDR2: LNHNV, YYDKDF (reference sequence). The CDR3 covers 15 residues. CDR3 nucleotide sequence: TGTGCCACCAGAGGTGTTCAGGGATACAATCAGCCCCAGCATTTT. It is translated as CATRGVQGYNQPQHF. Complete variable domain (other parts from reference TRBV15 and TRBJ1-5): DAMVIQNPRYQVTQFGKPVTLSCSQTLNHNVMYWYQQKSSQAPKLLFHYYDKDFNNEADTPDNFQSRRPNTSFCFLDIRSPGLGDTAMYLCATRGVQGYNQPQHFGDGTRLSIL.

The DNA of the CDR3 is TGTGCCAGAAGCTTGGGGTCTAGCGGGAGTCGGGAGACCCAGTACTTC. Protein: CARSLGSSGSRETQYF. The V gene is TRBV5-3, the J gene TRBJ2-5; 10 bases map to TRBD2. TRBV5-3 is assigned to the ORF class and has an uncertain function. V lost 0 bases to trimming and J lost 5 bases; unmatched junction nucleotides: 7. The CDR3 runs 16 residues.

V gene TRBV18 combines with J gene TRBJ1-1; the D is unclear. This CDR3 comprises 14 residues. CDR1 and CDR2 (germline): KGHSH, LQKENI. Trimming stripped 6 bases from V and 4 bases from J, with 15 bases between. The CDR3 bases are TGTGCCAGCTCGGAATACGGAGGGAGCACTGAAGCTTTCTTT. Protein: CASSEYGGSTEAFF.

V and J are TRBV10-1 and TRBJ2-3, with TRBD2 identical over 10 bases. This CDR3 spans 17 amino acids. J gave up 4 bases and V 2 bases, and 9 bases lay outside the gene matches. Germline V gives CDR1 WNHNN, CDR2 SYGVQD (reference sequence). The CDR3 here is CASSERASGRTADTQYF. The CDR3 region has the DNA TGCGCCAGCAGTGAGAGGGCTAGCGGGAGAACGGCAGATACGCAGTATTTT.

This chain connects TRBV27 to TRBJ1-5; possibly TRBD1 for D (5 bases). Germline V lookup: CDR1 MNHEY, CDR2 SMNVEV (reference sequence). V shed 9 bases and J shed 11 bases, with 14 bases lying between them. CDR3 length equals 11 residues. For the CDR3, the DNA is TGTGCCAGGTCCCCCATCAGGGCCCAGCATTTT. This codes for CARSPIRAQHF.

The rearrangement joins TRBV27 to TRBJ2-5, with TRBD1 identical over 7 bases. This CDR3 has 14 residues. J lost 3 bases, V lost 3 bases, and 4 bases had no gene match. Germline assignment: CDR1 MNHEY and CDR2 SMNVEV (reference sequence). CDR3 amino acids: CASSFRQGKETQYF. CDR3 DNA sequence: TGTGCCAGCAGTTTCCGACAGGGTAAAGAGACCCAGTACTTC.

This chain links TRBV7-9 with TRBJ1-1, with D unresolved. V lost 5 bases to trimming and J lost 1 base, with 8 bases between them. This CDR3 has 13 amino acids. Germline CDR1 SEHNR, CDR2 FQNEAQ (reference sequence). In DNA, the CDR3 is TGTGCCAGCAGCCAGGCGAGGAACACTGAAGCTTTCTTT. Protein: CASSQARNTEAFF.

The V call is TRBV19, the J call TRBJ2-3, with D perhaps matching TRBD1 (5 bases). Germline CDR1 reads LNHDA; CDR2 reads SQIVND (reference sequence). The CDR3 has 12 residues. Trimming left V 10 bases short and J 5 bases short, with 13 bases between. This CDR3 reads CATRQSGDTQYF. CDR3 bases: TGTGCCACTCGACAGTCGGGAGATACGCAGTATTTT. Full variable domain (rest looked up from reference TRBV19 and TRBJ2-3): DGGITQSPKYLFRKEGQNVTLSCEQNLNHDAMYWYRQDPGQGLRLIYYSQIVNDFQKGDIAEGYSVSREKKESFPLTVTSAQKNPTAFYLCATRQSGDTQYFGPGTRLTVL.